The 27 T cell receptor beta chains below were found in one sample sequenced in a study of radiation and T cells in renal cell carcinoma (dated by TCRdb to the early 2020s). Receptor libraries were prepared by the immunoSEQ multiplex PCR assay. TCRdb obtained this table from immuneACCESS and retained in-frame rearrangements with V and J assigned. These tables miss some clones; where compared with another copy, unresolved V genes account for less than half of the shortfall, and the remainder is unexplained. This sample is represented by 75,000 to 90,000 clones; roughly nine tenths of them were singletons. Of the sample, approximately 6.2% falls within the top ten clones. The time point label of this sample denotes: blood 4 weeks post-SBRT, at nephrectomy. The intended sense of this specimen's treatment or condition label: 15 Gy SBRT to primary tumor, nephrectomy 4 weeks later. The specimen was blood, collected from a patient whose treatment included radiotherapy and nephrectomy. These receptors were taken from a woman in her seventies with renal cell carcinoma.

The genes are TRBV5-1 and TRBJ1-1, with D possibly TRBD1 on 5 matching bases. V was trimmed by 4 bases and J by 8 bases, leaving 18 bases between them. The CDR3 has 14 residues. Germline CDR1 and CDR2: SGHRS and YFSETQ. The CDR3 bases are TGCGCCAGCAGCCCGGGACGTTCAATACCCGAAGCTTTCTTT. It encodes CASSPGRSIPEAFF. The variable domain in full, with the rest retrieved from reference TRBV5-1 and TRBJ1-1, is KAGVTQTPRYLIKTRGQQVTLSCSPISGHRSVSWYQQTPGQGLQFLFEYFSETQRNKGNFPGRFSGRQFSNSRSEMNVSTLELGDSALYLCASSPGRSIPEAFFGQGTRLTVV.

The chain has TRBV2 and TRBJ2-7; a possible D gene is TRBD1 (5 bases). Germline V gene data show CDR1 as SNHLY and CDR2 as FYNNEI. V gave up 6 bases and J gave up 0 bases, with 15 bases separating them. This CDR3 is built from 15 residues. The DNA for the CDR3 is TGTGCCAGCAGCCGCACAAGACAGAGCTCCTACGAGCAGTACTTC. Translating it yields CASSRTRQSSYEQYF. Together with reference TRBV2 and TRBJ2-7, the CDR3 gives the full variable domain: EPEVTQTPSHQVTQMGQEVILRCVPISNHLYFYWYRQILGQKVEFLVSFYNNEISEKSEIFDDQFSVERPDGSNFTLKIRSTKLEDSAMYFCASSRTRQSSYEQYFGPGTRLTVT.

The V and J genes are TRBV4-2 and TRBJ1-3; 9 bases align to TRBD1. The CDR3 runs 18 residues. Germline V lookup: CDR1 LGHNA, CDR2 YNFKEQ. V was pared by 4 bases and J by 3 bases, with 13 bases of the junction left unmatched. CDR3 bases: TGTGCCAGCAGCCGATCGAACCGGGACAGGGCATATGGAAACACCATATATTTT. Amino acids: CASSRSNRDRAYGNTIYF.

The chain links TRBV11-3 to TRBJ2-7; D is tentatively TRBD1 or TRBD2 (5 bases each). Trimming took off 0 bases at V and 2 bases at J, with 11 bases between the two ends. This CDR3 contains 15 residues. CDR1 and CDR2 from the germline V gene are SGHNT and YENEEA. CDR3 sequence: CASSLEGTGAYEQYF. CDR3 DNA sequence: TGTGCCAGCAGCTTAGAGGGGACGGGCGCCTACGAGCAGTACTTC. The full variable domain, completed using reference TRBV11-3 and TRBJ2-7, is EAGVVQSPRYKIIEKKQPVAFWCNPISGHNTLYWYLQNLGQGPELLIRYENEEAVDDSQLPKDRFSAERLKGVDSTLKIQPAELGDSAVYLCASSLEGTGAYEQYFGPGTRLTVT.

The chain combines TRBV5-4 with TRBJ2-5; 10 bases fit TRBD2. Germline loops: CDR1 SGHNT, CDR2 YYREEE (reference sequence). The CDR3 sequence is 15 residues long. J was trimmed by 1 base and V by 4 bases; bases with no gene match: 4. The CDR3: CASSSGTSAQETQYF. CDR3 nucleotide sequence: TGTGCCAGCAGCAGCGGGACTAGCGCCCAAGAGACCCAGTACTTC.

This chain links TRBV2 with TRBJ2-3, with D maybe TRBD1 (6 bases). Germline V gene data show CDR1 as SNHLY and CDR2 as FYNNEI. Trimming left V 7 bases short and J 0 bases short, with 17 bases between. The CDR3 runs to 16 residues. The CDR3 reads CASTERQGRSTDTQYF. CDR3 bases: TGTGCCAGCACCGAAAGGCAGGGGCGAAGCACAGATACGCAGTATTTT.

This chain links TRBV5-3 with TRBJ2-7; D perhaps matches TRBD2 (6 bases). TRBV5-3 is reported as an ORF; its role is uncertain. The ends were cut back, 0 bases at V and 3 bases at J, with 16 bases in the middle. CDR3 length equals 16 residues. The CDR3 bases are TGTGCCAGAAGCTTGGGCCGGGCGGGGAGTTTCTACGAGCAGTACTTC. Its protein product is CARSLGRAGSFYEQYF.

J is TRBJ1-3 and V is TRBV7-9; D is ambiguous. Germline V gives CDR1 SEHNR, CDR2 FQNEAQ (reference sequence). The CDR3 runs to 16 residues. V was trimmed by 5 bases and J by 0 bases, leaving 14 bases between them. The CDR3 bases are TGTGCCAGCAGCCCTATGGCGGCTAGCTCTGGAAACACCATATATTTT. It codes for CASSPMAASSGNTIYF.

This chain joins TRBV15 and TRBJ1-5; D unclear. The V end was cut by 2 bases, the J end by 2 bases, with 16 bases between. CDR3 length: 17 amino acids. From germline, CDR1 is LNHNV and CDR2 YYDKDF (reference sequence). The CDR3 DNA is TGTGCCACCAGCAGACCCTTCGGGGTGCCCGGCAATCAGCCCCAGCATTTT. It encodes CATSRPFGVPGNQPQHF.

The chain combines TRBV5-1 with TRBJ2-1, with 7 bases that match TRBD1. With V trimmed by 4 bases and J by 0 bases, 7 bases remained unmatched. The CDR3 is 16 amino acids. Germline V gene sequence: CDR1 SGHRS, CDR2 YFSETQ. The CDR3 DNA sequence: TGCGCCAGCAGCCAGCTACAGGGGAGCTCCTACAATGAGCAGTTCTTC. Encoded protein: CASSQLQGSSYNEQFF.

The genes are TRBV28 and TRBJ1-5, with TRBD1 matching 7 bases. The trim removed 10 bases at V and 4 bases at J, leaving 16 bases unmatched. The CDR3 length is 16 residues. CDR1 and CDR2 (germline): MDHEN, SYDVKM. Here the CDR3 DNA reads TGTGCCATCCTACCTACCCGACAGGGCCCTAATCAGCCCCAGCATTTT. Encoded protein: CAILPTRQGPNQPQHF.

The chain recombines TRBV6-5 with TRBJ2-1; TRBD2 is a possible D gene (7 bases). V lost 2 bases and J lost 7, with 15 bases in between. Germline V gives CDR1 MNHEY, CDR2 SVGAGI. The CDR3 runs 15 residues. The DNA of the CDR3 is TGTGCCAGCAGTTACGACGGGGGGCCCTTGAATGAGCAGTTCTTC. This encodes CASSYDGGPLNEQFF.

This clone was observed once. The chain uses TRBV5-4 and TRBJ1-1; 8 bases fit TRBD1. Germline CDR1 reads SGHNT; CDR2 reads YYREEE (reference sequence). This CDR3 is 15 amino acids long. Trimming at V came to 4 bases and at J to 3 bases, leaving 8 bases not matched to a gene. The CDR3 region is CASSPSTGGYTEAFF. The CDR3 coding sequence is TGTGCCAGCAGCCCTAGTACAGGGGGTTACACTGAAGCTTTCTTT. Full variable domain (outside the CDR3, taken from reference TRBV5-4 and TRBJ1-1): ETGVTQSPTHLIKTRGQQVTLRCSSQSGHNTVSWYQQALGQGPQFIFQYYREEENGRGNFPPRFSGLQFPNYSSELNVNALELDDSALYLCASSPSTGGYTEAFFGQGTRLTVV.

This sequence joins TRBV6-5 and TRBJ2-1; D is unresolved. Germline CDR1 MNHEY, CDR2 SVGAGI. Trimming removed 7 bases at V and 8 bases at J, with 9 bases between. The CDR3 loop spans 11 amino acids. The CDR3 region has the DNA TGTGCCAGCAAACGGACGGATGAGCAGTTCTTC. Translated: CASKRTDEQFF.

This clone has only one observation. The chain is built from TRBV18 and TRBJ2-4; D uncertain. Germline assignment: CDR1 KGHSH and CDR2 LQKENI. The CDR3 contains 14 residues. Trimming left V 3 bases short and J 0 bases short, with 6 bases between. CDR3 bases: TGTGCCAGCTCACCTGACCTAGCCAAAAACATTCAGTACTTC. Its translation is CASSPDLAKNIQYF. Based on the CDR3 plus reference TRBV18 and TRBJ2-4, the full variable domain is NAGVMQNPRHLVRRRGQEARLRCSPMKGHSHVYWYRQLPEEGLKFMVYLQKENIIDESGMPKERFSAEFPKEGPSILRIQQVVRGDSAAYFCASSPDLAKNIQYFGAGTRLSVL.

The gene calls are TRBV30 and TRBJ2-1; 9 positions match TRBD2. J gave up 1 base and V 0 bases, and 13 bases lay outside the gene matches. The CDR3 is 19 amino acids. Germline lookup yields CDR1 GTSNPN and CDR2 SVGIG (reference sequence). The CDR3 DNA is TGTGCCTGGAGTGTATTAAACTGGGGTAGCGGGGGATCCTACAATGAGCAGTTCTTC. Translation: CAWSVLNWGSGGSYNEQFF.

This clone has a handful of counts. CDR3 sequence reads: CASSYRGQENTIYF. The CDR3 DNA sequence: TGTGCCAGCAGCTACAGGGGGCAGGAAAACACCATATATTTT. This chain connects TRBV5-6 to TRBJ1-3; 9 positions agree with TRBD1. V lost 3 bases, J lost 6 bases, and 4 bases stayed unmatched. The V gene's germline CDR1 is SGHDT and CDR2 YYEEEE. The CDR3 totals 14 residues.

This clone turned up a few times. The rearrangement links TRBV6-1 to TRBJ1-1; D not resolved. The V end was cut by 5 bases, the J end by 1 base, with 8 bases between. The CDR3 covers 13 residues. CDR1 MNHNS and CDR2 SASEGT come from the germline V gene. The CDR3 here is CASSLSGNTEAFF. CDR3 DNA sequence: TGTGCCAGCAGTCTATCAGGGAACACTGAAGCTTTCTTT.

V gene TRBV7-9 combines with J gene TRBJ1-2; D gene uncertain. This CDR3 is 14 amino acids long. Per germline, CDR1 SEHNR and CDR2 FQNEAQ (reference sequence). Trimming cost V 0 bases and J 5 bases, with 10 bases left between them. The CDR3 sequence is CASSLAQVVYGYTF. CDR3 in DNA: TGTGCCAGCAGCTTAGCGCAGGTCGTATATGGCTACACCTTC.

The chain carries TRBV6-6 and TRBJ1-2; D might be TRBD1 (5 bases). Germline-derived CDR1 and CDR2 are MNHNY and SVGAGI (reference sequence). V lost 3 bases and J 2 bases, leaving 13 bases between the germline ends. The CDR3 consists of 15 residues. The CDR3 loop is CASSYLQGPNYGYTF. CDR3 DNA sequence: TGTGCCAGCAGTTATCTGCAGGGACCCAACTATGGCTACACCTTC.

The gene calls are TRBV19 and TRBJ1-5, with 11 nucleotides matching TRBD1. The V and J ends lost 6 bases and 8 bases, in that order; junction bases with no gene match: 9. The CDR3 is made up of 15 amino acids. From germline, CDR1 is LNHDA and CDR2 SQIVND (reference sequence). CDR3 sequence (DNA): TGTGCCAGTAGCCCGGGGACAGGGGGAAGGGAGCCCCAGCATTTT. Its protein is CASSPGTGGREPQHF.

V is TRBV15 and J is TRBJ2-1; D is unclear. Germline-derived CDR1 and CDR2 are LNHNV and YYDKDF (reference sequence). V gave up 0 bases and J gave up 2 bases, with 8 bases separating them. CDR3 length: 15 amino acids. For the CDR3, the DNA is TGTGCCACCAGCAGAGAGTCGTCCGCCTACAATGAGCAGTTCTTC. This gives the protein CATSRESSAYNEQFF.

The genes are TRBV27 and TRBJ1-5; 7 bases are a match to TRBD1. The trim removed 5 bases at V and 7 bases at J, leaving 14 bases unmatched. The CDR3 has 16 amino acids. In germline, CDR1 is MNHEY, CDR2 SMNVEV (reference sequence). The CDR3: CASSPRQGRSRQPQHF. The CDR3 nucleotides are TGTGCCAGCAGTCCTCGACAGGGAAGAAGTAGACAGCCCCAGCATTTT.

This rearrangement joins TRBV6-5 to TRBJ1-2; D may be TRBD1 (5 bases). The CDR3 totals 11 residues. Germline-derived CDR1 and CDR2 are MNHEY and SVGAGI. V lost 4 bases and J lost 6, with 6 bases in between. CDR3 sequence: CASSSRDGYTF. As DNA, the CDR3 is TGTGCCAGCAGTTCCAGGGATGGCTACACCTTC.

CDR3 DNA: TGTGCCAGCAGCGTAGCTAGCGGGGGGGCTGTTCGAGGCGAGCAGTTCTTC. Translating it yields CASSVASGGAVRGEQFF. The chain has TRBV9 and TRBJ2-1; TRBD2 matches at 12 bases. In germline, CDR1 is SGDLS, CDR2 YYNGEE. Trimming took 0 bases from V and 10 from J; bases not matched to a gene: 11. The CDR3 has 17 residues. Using reference TRBV9 and TRBJ2-1 for the parts outside the CDR3, the full variable domain is DSGVTQTPKHLITATGQRVTLRCSPRSGDLSVYWYQQSLDQGLQFLIQYYNGEERAKGNILERFSAQQFPDLHSELNLSSLELGDSALYFCASSVASGGAVRGEQFFGPGTRLTVL.

The chain links TRBV6-6 to TRBJ1-2; D remains unclear. Per germline, CDR1 MNHNY and CDR2 SVGAGI (reference sequence). V dropped 2 bases and J dropped 0 bases, with 10 bases sitting between them. The CDR3 sequence is 15 residues long. Here the CDR3 reads CASSYRQAPNYGYTF. CDR3 bases: TGTGCCAGCAGTTACCGGCAGGCCCCTAACTATGGCTACACCTTC.

Turning to this clone: The sample carries other DNA sequences with the same CDR3. The gene calls are TRBV10-3 and TRBJ1-5, with D unclear. V dropped 2 bases and J dropped 4 bases, with 3 bases sitting between them. The CDR3 extends over 12 amino acids. CDR1 and CDR2 (germline): ENHRY, SYGVKD. The CDR3 protein is CAISEGNQPQHF. CDR3 bases: TGTGCCATCAGTGAGGGTAATCAGCCCCAGCATTTT.